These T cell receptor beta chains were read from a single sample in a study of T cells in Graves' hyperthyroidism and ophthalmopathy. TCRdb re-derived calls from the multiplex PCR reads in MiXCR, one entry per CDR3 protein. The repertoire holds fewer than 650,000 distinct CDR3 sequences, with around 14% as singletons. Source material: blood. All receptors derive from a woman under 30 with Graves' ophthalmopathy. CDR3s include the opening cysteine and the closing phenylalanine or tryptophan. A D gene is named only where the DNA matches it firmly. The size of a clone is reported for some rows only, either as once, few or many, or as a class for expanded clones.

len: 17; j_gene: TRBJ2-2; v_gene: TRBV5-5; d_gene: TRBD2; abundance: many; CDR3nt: TGTGCCAGCAGCTCTGCGACTAGCGGGGACGACACCGGGGAGCTGTTTTTT; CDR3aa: CASSSATSGDDTGELFF
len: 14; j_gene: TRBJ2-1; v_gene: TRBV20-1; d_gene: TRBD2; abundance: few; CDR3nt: TGCAGTGCGAACCCGGGACTAGCCTACAATGAGCAGTTCTTC; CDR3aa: CSANPGLAYNEQFF
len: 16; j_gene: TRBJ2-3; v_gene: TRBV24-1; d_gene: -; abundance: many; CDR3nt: TGTGCCACCAGTGATTTGGCGGGGGCTAGCACAGATACGCAGTATTTT; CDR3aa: CATSDLAGASTDTQYF
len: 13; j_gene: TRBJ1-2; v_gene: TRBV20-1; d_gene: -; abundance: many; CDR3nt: TGCAGTGCTAGGGGGAGGGTGCGCTATGGCTACACCTTC; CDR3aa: CSARGRVRYGYTF
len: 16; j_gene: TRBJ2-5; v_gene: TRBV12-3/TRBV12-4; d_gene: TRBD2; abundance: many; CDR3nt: TGTGCCAGCAGTCTGAGACTAGCGGGAGGGCCAGAGACCCAGTACTTC; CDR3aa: CASSLRLAGGPETQYF
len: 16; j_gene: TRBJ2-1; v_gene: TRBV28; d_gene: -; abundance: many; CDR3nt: TGTGCCAGCAGTCTACCGAGCGGAGGAGTCTACAATGAGCAGTTCTTC; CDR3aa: CASSLPSGGVYNEQFF
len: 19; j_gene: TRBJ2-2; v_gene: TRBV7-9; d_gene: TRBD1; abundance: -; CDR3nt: TGTGCCAGCAGCTTAGTACGGGAACCAGGGGGACCGTACACCGGGGAGCTGTTTTTT; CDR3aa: CASSLVREPGGPYTGELFF
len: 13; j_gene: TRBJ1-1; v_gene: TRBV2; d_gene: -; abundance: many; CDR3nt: TGTGCCAGCACCGGGAGGAGGAACACTGAAGCTTTCTTT; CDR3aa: CASTGRRNTEAFF
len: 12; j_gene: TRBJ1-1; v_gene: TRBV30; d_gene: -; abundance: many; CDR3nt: TGTGCCTGGAGTGTGCGGAACACTGAAGCTTTCTTT; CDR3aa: CAWSVRNTEAFF
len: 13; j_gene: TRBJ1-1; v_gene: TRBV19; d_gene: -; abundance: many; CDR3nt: TGTGCCAGTATCAGGGACCTGAACACTGAAGCTTTCTTT; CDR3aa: CASIRDLNTEAFF
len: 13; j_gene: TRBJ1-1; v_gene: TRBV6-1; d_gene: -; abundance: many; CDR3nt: TGTGCCAGCAGTAGAGACAGGATGGCTGAAGCTTTCTTT; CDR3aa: CASSRDRMAEAFF
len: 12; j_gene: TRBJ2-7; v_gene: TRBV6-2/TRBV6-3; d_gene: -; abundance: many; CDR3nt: TGTGCCAGCAGTTACCCGGTTGACGAGCAGTACTTC; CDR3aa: CASSYPVDEQYF
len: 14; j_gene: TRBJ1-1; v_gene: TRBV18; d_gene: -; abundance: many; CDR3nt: TGTGCCAGCTCACCAGGTCATTCGAACACTGAAGCTTTCTTT; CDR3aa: CASSPGHSNTEAFF
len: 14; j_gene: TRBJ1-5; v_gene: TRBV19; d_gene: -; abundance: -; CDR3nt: TGTGCCAGTAGCCCCGCGGGGGGGAATCAGCCCCAGCATTTT; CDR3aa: CASSPAGGNQPQHF
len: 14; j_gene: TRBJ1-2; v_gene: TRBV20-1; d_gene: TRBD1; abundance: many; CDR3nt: TGCAGTGCTGGGACAGGGGAAGGGAACTATGGCTACACCTTC; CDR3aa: CSAGTGEGNYGYTF
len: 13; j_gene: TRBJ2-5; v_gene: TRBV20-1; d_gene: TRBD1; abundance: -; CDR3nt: TGCAGTGCTGGTCGGACAGGGCTTGAGACCCAGTACTTC; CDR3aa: CSAGRTGLETQYF
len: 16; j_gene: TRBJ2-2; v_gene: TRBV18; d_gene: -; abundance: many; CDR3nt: TGTGCCAGCTCACCACCGGCCAGGGGAAACACCGGGGAGCTGTTTTTT; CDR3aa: CASSPPARGNTGELFF
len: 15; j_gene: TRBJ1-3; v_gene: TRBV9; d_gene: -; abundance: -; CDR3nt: TGTGCCAGCAGCGTAGGGCAGGACTATGGAAACACCATATATTTT; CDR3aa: CASSVGQDYGNTIYF
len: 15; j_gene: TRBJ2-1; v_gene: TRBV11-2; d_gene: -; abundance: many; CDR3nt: TGTGCCAGCAGCTTGAGGGGGACACCGGGGTATGAGCAGTTCTTC; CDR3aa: CASSLRGTPGYEQFF
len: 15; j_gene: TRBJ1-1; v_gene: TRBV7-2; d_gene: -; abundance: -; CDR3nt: TGTGCCAGCAGCTTAGTCGGATGGTTGAACACTGAAGCTTTCTTT; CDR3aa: CASSLVGWLNTEAFF
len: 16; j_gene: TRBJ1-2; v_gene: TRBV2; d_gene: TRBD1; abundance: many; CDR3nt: TGTGCCAGCAGTGTCCCTTACAGGGGAGGAGACTATGGCTACACCTTC; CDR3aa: CASSVPYRGGDYGYTF
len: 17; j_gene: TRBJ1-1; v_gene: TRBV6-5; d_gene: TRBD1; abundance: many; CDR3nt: TGTGCCAGCAGTTACTCGACCGCAGGGGGGGCGAACACTGAAGCTTTCTTT; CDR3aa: CASSYSTAGGANTEAFF
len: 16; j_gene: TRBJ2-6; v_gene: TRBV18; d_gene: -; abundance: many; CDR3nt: TGTGCCAGCTCTCCCCCTGGGGGGTCCGGGGCCAACGTCCTGACTTTC; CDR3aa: CASSPPGGSGANVLTF
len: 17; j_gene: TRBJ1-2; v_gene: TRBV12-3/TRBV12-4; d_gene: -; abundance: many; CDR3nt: TGTGCCAGCAGTTTAGTAGTAAGGACGCCCCACGCCTATGGCTACACCTTC; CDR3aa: CASSLVVRTPHAYGYTF
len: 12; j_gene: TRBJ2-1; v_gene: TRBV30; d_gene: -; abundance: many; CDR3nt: TGTGCCTGGAGTACCACCTACAATGAGCAGTTCTTC; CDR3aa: CAWSTTYNEQFF
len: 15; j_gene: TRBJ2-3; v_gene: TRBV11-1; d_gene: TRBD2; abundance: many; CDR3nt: TGTGCCAGCAGCCGTGGGGCGGGAGAGGCAGATACGCAGTATTTT; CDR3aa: CASSRGAGEADTQYF
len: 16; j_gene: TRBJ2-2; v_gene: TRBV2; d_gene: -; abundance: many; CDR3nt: TGTGCCAGCAGAGGAACTCGGGGACTGAACACCGGGGAGCTGTTTTTT; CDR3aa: CASRGTRGLNTGELFF